The 24 T cell receptor beta chains given below trace back to one sample, sequenced in a study of T cell repertoires in cytomegalovirus infection. TCRdb called the reads again in MiXCR, with one record for every CDR3 protein. The sample carries about 680,000 distinct CDR3 sequences, approximately 24% recorded once. Sequencing was done on a sample of CD8+ T cells from PBMCs. The receptors originated from a human donor in good health (CMV status not recorded). Some clones in this sample may be carry-over from other donors' samples.

Points on this clonotype: The junction differs from germline at one of its ends, possibly a read error. V and J are TRBV29-1 and TRBJ1-2, with D perhaps matching TRBD1 (6 bases). Germline V gene sequence: CDR1 SQVTM, CDR2 ANQGSEA. The CDR3 is 12 amino acids. Here the CDR3 DNA reads TGCAGCGTTCCCGGCAGGGCTGGGGGCTACATCTTC. Its translation is CSVPGRAGGYIF.

V usage is TRBV28 and J usage is TRBJ2-7, with 8 bases identical to TRBD2. Trimming removed 5 bases from V and 7 bases from J; junction bases left unmatched: 10. The germline CDR1 and CDR2 sequences are MDHEN and SYDVKM. The CDR3 has 14 amino acids. CDR3 DNA sequence: TGTGCCAGCAGTCAAGGGCGGGGGGCCTGGGAGCAGTACGTC. Amino acids: CASSQGRGAWEQYV.

There are a few counts of this clonotype. This clone may be a read error of a much larger clone one base away. The V and J genes are TRBV28 and TRBJ2-1; perhaps D is TRBD1 or TRBD2 (6 bases each). The germline CDR1 and CDR2 sequences are MDHEN and SYDVKM. The ends were cut back, 6 bases at V and 8 bases at J, with 14 bases in the middle. The CDR3 runs to 13 residues. CDR3 loop: CASRPGADDEQFF. CDR3 in DNA: TGTGCCAGCAGACCGGGGGCCGACGATGAGCAGTTCTTC.

This clonotype appeared many times. The rearrangement uses TRBV7-9 and TRBJ2-2; D possibly corresponds to TRBD2 (5 bases). Trimming left V 6 bases short and J 5 bases short, with 16 bases between. The CDR3 spans 15 residues. Per germline, CDR1 SEHNR and CDR2 FQNEAQ (reference sequence). CDR3 nucleotide sequence: TGTGCCAGCAGTTCGGTGGGAGCCGAGACCGGGGAGCTGTTTTTT. Translating it yields CASSSVGAETGELFF.

The gene calls are TRBV7-8 and TRBJ1-1; 8 bases fit TRBD1. The CDR3 covers 17 residues. Trimming at V came to 4 bases and at J to 0 bases, leaving 10 bases not matched to a gene. Germline CDR1 and CDR2: SGHVS and FQNEAQ. The CDR3 nucleotides read TGTGCCAGCAGCTCGCCAGACAGGGGACGGATGAACACTGAAGCTTTCTTT. It is translated as CASSSPDRGRMNTEAFF.

The chain links TRBV28 to TRBJ2-3, with D possibly being TRBD2 (5 bases). Germline CDR1 and CDR2: MDHEN and SYDVKM. CDR3 length: 15 amino acids. The V and J ends lost 2 bases and 1 base respectively, with 10 bases between them. CDR3 coding DNA: TGTGCCAGCAGTTTAGAGTTGAGGGGCACAGATACGCAGTATTTT. Amino acid sequence: CASSLELRGTDTQYF.

The rearrangement joins TRBV29-1 to TRBJ2-7; 7 bases agree with TRBD2. This CDR3 has 14 amino acids. The ends lost 7 bases at V and 4 bases at J; junction bases unmatched: 13. From germline, CDR1 is SQVTM and CDR2 ANQGSEA. The CDR3: CSARPRGEKYEQYF. CDR3 DNA: TGCAGCGCCCGGCCTCGGGGGGAGAAATACGAGCAGTACTTC.

This clonotype was found many times. V gene TRBV7-2 combines with J gene TRBJ1-1; 9 positions match TRBD1. V shed 3 bases, J shed 1 base, and the junction held 3 bases outside the gene matches. CDR1 and CDR2 from the germline V gene are SGHTA and FQGNSA. CDR3 length: 15 amino acids. The CDR3 DNA is TGTGCCAGCAGCTTCCGGACAGGGGCGAACACTGAAGCTTTCTTT. The encoded protein is CASSFRTGANTEAFF.

The chain couples TRBV4-1 to TRBJ1-2; maybe TRBD1 (5 bases). There are 14 residues in the CDR3. CDR1 and CDR2 (germline): MGHRA, YSYEKL. Deletions cut 3 bases from V and 3 bases from J, with 11 bases between. The CDR3 nucleotides are TGCGCCAGCAGCCAGGGATTACAGGACTATGGCTACACCTTC. This codes for CASSQGLQDYGYTF.

The rearrangement links TRBV29-1 to TRBJ1-1; 8 bases align to TRBD1. Germline CDR1 is SQVTM and CDR2 is ANQGSEA. J was trimmed by 3 bases and V by 8 bases; bases with no gene match: 8. CDR3 length: 13 residues. This CDR3 reads CSFLGTGYTEAFF. The CDR3 coding sequence is TGCAGCTTTCTCGGGACAGGATACACTGAAGCTTTCTTT. Variable domain in full (rest from reference TRBV29-1 and TRBJ1-1): SAVISQKPSRDICQRGTSLTIQCQVDSQVTMMFWYRQQPGQSLTLIATANQGSEATYESGFVIDKFPISRPNLTFSTLTVSNMSPEDSSIYLCSFLGTGYTEAFFGQGTRLTVV.

J is TRBJ1-5 and V is TRBV7-9; TRBD1 might be the D (5 bases). CDR1 is SEHNR and CDR2 is FQNEAQ in the germline V gene (reference sequence). The CDR3 extends over 14 amino acids. The germline V and J ends were trimmed by 1 base and 5 bases, with 9 bases remaining between them. The CDR3, as DNA: TGTGCCAGCAGCTTAGGACAGTCACATCAGCCCCAGCATTTT. This encodes CASSLGQSHQPQHF.

The table lists this clonotype with a few counts. This chain links TRBV19 with TRBJ1-3; 7 bases match TRBD1. CDR3 size: 15 residues. Germline CDR1 is LNHDA and CDR2 is SQIVND (reference sequence). Trimming cost V 10 bases and J 4 bases; bases outside gene matches: 13. The CDR3 sequence is CATMNRGAAGNTIYF. CDR3 bases: TGTGCCACTATGAACAGGGGAGCAGCCGGAAACACCATATATTTT.

The count of this clonotype is one. The V call is TRBV4-1, the J call TRBJ1-3; 9 bases align to TRBD1. Germline CDR1 is MGHRA and CDR2 is YSYEKL. The length of the CDR3 is 15 residues. V was pared by 0 bases and J by 8 bases, with 5 bases of the junction left unmatched. CDR3 in DNA: TGCGCCAGCAGCCAAGATGGGACAGGGAGAGACACCATATATTTT. Its translation is CASSQDGTGRDTIYF.

This rearrangement joins TRBV7-4 to TRBJ2-1; D gene uncertain. V was pared by 10 bases and J by 10 bases, with 8 bases between. Germline CDR1 is SGHVT and CDR2 is SQSDAQ. The length of the CDR3 is 9 residues. For the CDR3, the DNA is TGTGCCACGGAACCAGAGCAGTTCTTC. As protein: CATEPEQFF.

Concerning this clonotype: Germline and junction disagree at one end, which may indicate a read error. The gene calls are TRBV23-1 and TRBJ2-4; 14 bases fit TRBD2. TRBV23-1 is labeled an ORF, and its function is uncertain. The CDR3 is 19 residues long. The CDR3, as DNA: TGCGCCAGCAGTCACTCCGGGACTAGCGGGGGTCTAGCCAGAAACATTCAGTACTTC. Translated, it gives CASSHSGTSGGLARNIQYF.

This clonotype was counted only a few times. This chain uses TRBV23-1 with TRBJ2-3; D might be TRBD1 (6 bases). TRBV23-1 is an ORF for which the function is uncertain. The CDR3 runs to 16 residues. The V and J ends lost 2 bases and 8 bases respectively, with 20 bases between them. The CDR3 DNA follows: TGCGCCAGCAGTCAACCCCAACGGACAGCGGTCGGTACGCAGTATTTT. It codes for CASSQPQRTAVGTQYF.

The chain employs TRBV2 and TRBJ2-7; 16 bases fit TRBD2. Losses at the gene ends were 8 bases for V and 6 bases for J; bases not matched to a gene: 4. The germline V gene has CDR1 SNHLY and CDR2 FYNNEI. The CDR3 length is 14 residues. CDR3 region: CASQGLAGGLEQYF. The CDR3 DNA sequence: TGTGCCAGCCAGGGACTAGCGGGGGGGCTCGAGCAGTACTTC.

This sequence joins TRBV7-9 and TRBJ1-2; D gene ambiguous. With 8 bases removed from V and 4 bases from J, the gap between germline ends came to 17 bases. Germline V gives CDR1 SEHNR, CDR2 FQNEAQ (reference sequence). This CDR3 has 14 residues. CDR3 protein: CASSIITATYGYTF. CDR3 sequence (DNA): TGTGCCAGCTCAATCATTACAGCGACCTATGGCTACACCTTC.

This chain links TRBV19 with TRBJ1-1; D may be TRBD1 (5 bases). The CDR3 extends over 15 amino acids. Germline assignment: CDR1 LNHDA and CDR2 SQIVND (reference sequence). V lost 3 bases to trimming and J lost 0 bases, with 11 bases between them. CDR3 region: CASSIRWDLNTEAFF. For the CDR3, the DNA is TGTGCCAGTAGTATTAGGTGGGACCTGAACACTGAAGCTTTCTTT. Full variable domain (rest looked up from reference TRBV19 and TRBJ1-1): DGGITQSPKYLFRKEGQNVTLSCEQNLNHDAMYWYRQDPGQGLRLIYYSQIVNDFQKGDIAEGYSVSREKKESFPLTVTSAQKNPTAFYLCASSIRWDLNTEAFFGQGTRLTVV.

Turning to this clonotype: The junction does not match germline at one end; this may be a read error. The chain carries TRBV12-3 or TRBV12-4 and TRBJ2-1; D is uncertain. CDR3 size: 13 residues. CDR3 sequence: CANSLDHYNEQFF. The CDR3 nucleotides read TGTGCCAACAGTTTAGACCACTACAATGAGCAGTTCTTC.

This clonotype has ten or more counts. The chain recombines TRBV7-3 with TRBJ2-3; no reliable D call. V was pared by 5 bases and J by 3 bases, with 12 bases between. CDR1 and CDR2 (germline): SGHTA, FQGTGA. The CDR3 spans 14 residues. The CDR3 spells CASSPTDRTDTQYF. The CDR3 DNA is TGTGCCAGCAGCCCTACGGACCGAACAGATACGCAGTATTTT. The whole variable domain, remainder taken from reference TRBV7-3 and TRBJ2-3, is GAGVSQTPSNKVTEKGKYVELRCDPISGHTALYWYRQSLGQGPEFLIYFQGTGAADDSGLPNDRFFAVRPEGSVSTLKIQRTERGDSAVYLCASSPTDRTDTQYFGPGTRLTVL.

The chain combines TRBV7-9 with TRBJ1-5; D might be TRBD1 (6 bases). The CDR3 is made up of 15 amino acids. V gave up 1 base and J gave up 7 bases, with 14 bases separating them. Looked up from germline, CDR1 is SEHNR and CDR2 is FQNEAQ (reference sequence). CDR3: CASSLGRGIRQPQHF. The DNA for the CDR3 is TGTGCCAGCAGCTTAGGAAGGGGGATTAGGCAGCCCCAGCATTTT.

This sequence joins TRBV11-2 and TRBJ2-5, with 8 bases identical to TRBD2. Germline V gene lookup returns CDR1 SGHAT and CDR2 FQNNGV. The CDR3 sequence is 21 residues long. Losses at the gene ends were 2 bases for V and 0 bases for J; bases not matched to a gene: 20. The DNA for the CDR3 is TGTGCCAGCAGCTTAATACCAGACCTGGGAGCGGGGGCCTTGTACCAAGAGACCCAGTACTTC. It translates to CASSLIPDLGAGALYQETQYF.

The chain uses TRBV7-9 and TRBJ2-2; perhaps TRBD1 as D (6 bases). V dropped 3 bases and J dropped 4 bases, with 12 bases sitting between them. CDR1 is SEHNR, CDR2 FQNEAQ, per germline (reference sequence). The CDR3 runs to 15 residues. In nucleotides, the CDR3 is TGTGCCAGCAGCTTCCAACAGGACAGCACCGGGGAGCTGTTTTTT. Protein sequence: CASSFQQDSTGELFF.